Presented here are 4 T cell receptor beta chains from one specimen sequenced in a study of post-analysis software for immune sequencing data. Study results and limitations: Among roughly 5 TRBV segments more frequent in patients than controls were TRBV5-6, TRBV5-1 and TRBV20-1.

TCR beta libraries were prepared from cDNA with unique molecular identifiers. TCRdb re-analysed the PCR reads in MiXCR, keeping a single row per CDR3 protein. The sample consists of hundreds of thousands of distinct CDR3 sequences, about 50% of them appearing once. These TCRs are of unknown antigen specificity. Material for sequencing was blood. All receptors come from a girl between 10 and 17 years old with multiple sclerosis.

This clonotype was recorded once. The rearrangement links TRBV5-1 to TRBJ2-5; unclear D gene. Gene TRBJ2-7 matches the end of the DNA better, so the J call may be wrong. Germline lookup yields CDR1 SGHRS and CDR2 YFSETQ. The CDR3 has 14 amino acids. CDR3 DNA: TGCGCCAGCAGCTTATGGGCCCTATACTACGAGCAGTACTTC. It translates to CASSLWALYYEQYF.

The table lists this clonotype with a few counts. The rearrangement joins TRBV9 to TRBJ2-1, with 7 bases that match TRBD1. The CDR3 is made up of 14 amino acids. The germline V gene encodes CDR1 SGDLS and CDR2 YYNGEE. The J segment lost 5 bases and the V segment lost 3 bases, leaving 5 bases of the junction unmatched. In DNA form, the CDR3 reads TGTGCCAGCAGCGCCCGGGACAGCCACAATGAGCAGTTCTTC. It codes for CASSARDSHNEQFF.

The rearrangement links TRBV12-3 or TRBV12-4 to TRBJ1-1, with D possibly being TRBD1 (5 bases). This CDR3 spans 13 amino acids. The ends were cut back, 5 bases at V and 4 bases at J, with 11 bases in the middle. CDR3 residues: CASSGTYPTEAFF. The CDR3, as DNA: TGTGCCAGCAGTGGGACTTATCCCACTGAAGCTTTCTTT.

The rearrangement uses TRBV15 and TRBJ1-2; no firm D call. CDR1 and CDR2 (germline): LNHNV, YYDKDF (reference sequence). CDR3 length: 16 amino acids. V was trimmed by 3 bases and J by 2 bases, leaving 16 bases between them. The CDR3 here is CATSSEILEENYGYTF. In DNA, the CDR3 is TGTGCCACCAGCAGCGAAATCCTCGAGGAGAACTATGGCTACACCTTC.